This T cell receptor beta chain is drawn from a study of cytomegalovirus exposure and HLA in healthy donors. Study overall: Early release data held approximately 81 million unique TCRs from HLA-typed donors.

As for this clone: The target antigen is unknown.

With 60 Vbeta and 13 Jbeta primers, the PCR was carried out. Sequenced by immunoSEQ multiplex PCR; TCRdb stores in-frame clones only, minus some. The sample has some 81,000 clones; around 70% are singletons. Regarding the study as a whole: In vitro testing confirmed a few CMV-associated chains as specific for CMV antigens. Reportedly, fewer N-insertions than the roughly 700-donor mean appeared in an Asian-associated ancestry cluster in a later analysis. In a later analysis, several top co-occurrence clusters appeared linked to parvovirus B19, influenza, CMV and Epstein-Barr virus.

V gave up 6 bases and J gave up 7 bases; unmatched junction bases: 12. The germline CDR1 and CDR2 sequences are SGHDT and YYEEEE. The CDR3 has 16 amino acids. Sequencing was done on a sample of PBMCs. The source is a woman aged 40 to 55 in good health and CMV-seropositive. This sequence joins TRBV5-6 and TRBJ2-1; 11 nucleotides agree with TRBD1. CDR3 nucleotide sequence: TGTGCCAGCACCTTTGGGGGGACAGGGGGTAAGAATGAGCAGTTCTTC. As protein: CASTFGGTGGKNEQFF.